This is a list of T cell receptor beta chains from one sample in a study of human T cells and chemical hapten exposure. MiXCR, run by TCRdb on the RACE reads, gives a single entry per CDR3 protein. The table records under 400,000 distinct CDR3 sequences, roughly 4.6% of them present only once. The sequenced sample was whole blood, obtained in connection with sensitization to the hapten diphenylcyclopropenone (DPC). These receptors were collected from a woman in her 50s with alopecia areata. Some clones in this sample may be carry-over from other donors' samples. The CDR3 runs from the conserved cysteine through the conserved F or W. Fields, in order: J gene, V gene, clone size, D gene, CDR3 DNA, CDR3 protein. The D gene is left open where the match is weak. A row's size may be missing; if present it is once, few, many or a size class.

>TRBJ2-7|TRBV4-2|-|-
TGTGCCAGCAGCCAAGAAGCAGGGTTCGACGAGCAGTACTTC
CASSQEAGFDEQYF
>TRBJ1-2|TRBV7-8|few|-
TGTGCCAGCAGCTTAATGGAGAGGGGCAGAAGCTACACCTTC
CASSLMERGRSYTF
>TRBJ2-4|TRBV5-1|many|-
TGCGCCAGCAGCTTGGACGCAGCCAAAAACATTCAGTACTTC
CASSLDAAKNIQYF
>TRBJ1-1|TRBV11-2|-|-
TGTGCCAGCAGCTTAATACCCCCGCAGGAACTAGGAAACACTGAAGCTTTCTTT
CASSLIPPQELGNTEAFF
>TRBJ2-5|TRBV7-2|few|-
TGTGCCAGCAGCCCGACTCGGGGAGAGACCCAGTACTTC
CASSPTRGETQYF
>TRBJ1-1|TRBV12-3/TRBV12-4|many|-
TGTGCCAGCACAGACTTCATGAACACTGAAGCTTTCTTT
CASTDFMNTEAFF
>TRBJ1-1|TRBV3-1|many|-
TGTGCCAGCAGCCTGGCCAGGGAAGCTTTCTTT
CASSLAREAFF
>TRBJ1-1|TRBV20-1|many|-
TGCAGTGCTACGAATCGGGGGCCCGGGGAAGCTTTCTTT
CSATNRGPGEAFF
>TRBJ1-2|TRBV20-1|few|TRBD1
TGCAGTGCTAGCGGACAGGGGGCCTACTATGGCTACACCTTC
CSASGQGAYYGYTF
>TRBJ1-1|TRBV30|many|-
TGTGCCTGGAAGCGGGGGTTGAACACTGAAGCTTTCTTT
CAWKRGLNTEAFF
>TRBJ2-1|TRBV12-3/TRBV12-4|many|-
TGTGCCAGCAGTCCTCTAGAGATTGAGCAGTTCTTC
CASSPLEIEQFF
>TRBJ1-4|TRBV4-3|many|-
TGCGCCAGCAGCCAAGAAAATAGGATGGCTAATGAAAAACTGTTTTTT
CASSQENRMANEKLFF
>TRBJ1-6|TRBV7-9|many|-
TGTGCCAGCAGCTTAGTTGGTCCTTCACCCCTCCACTTT
CASSLVGPSPLHF
>TRBJ2-7|TRBV20-1|many|TRBD1
TGCAGTGCGCCGGGACAGGGGGTCCCCGAGCAGTACTTC
CSAPGQGVPEQYF
>TRBJ2-5|TRBV28|-|-
TGTGCCAGCAGTTTGGGCCAGGGGCGGGTGTGGGGGACCCAGTACTTC
CASSLGQGRVWGTQYF
>TRBJ1-1|TRBV12-3/TRBV12-4|few|-
TGTGCCAGCAGTCGAACCGGCTTGGGGGAAGCTTTCTTT
CASSRTGLGEAFF
>TRBJ2-2|TRBV28|many|-
TGTGCCAGCAGTTCCGGGACCAGGGGGGAGCTGTTTTTT
CASSSGTRGELFF
>TRBJ2-7|TRBV5-6|-|TRBD2
TGTGCCAGCAGCTTGCGGCTAGCGGGAGTCGAGCAGTACTTC
CASSLRLAGVEQYF
>TRBJ1-2|TRBV29-1|many|TRBD1
TGCAGCGTGGGGACAGGGAACTATGGCTACACCTTC
CSVGTGNYGYTF
>TRBJ2-3|TRBV7-2|many|TRBD2
TGTGCCAGCAGCCCCCAGATAGCGGGTCCATCAGATACGCAGTATTTT
CASSPQIAGPSDTQYF
>TRBJ2-3|TRBV20-1|many|-
TGCAGTGCGCAGGGACTCCAGAGCACAGATACGCAGTATTTT
CSAQGLQSTDTQYF
>TRBJ1-5|TRBV27|-|-
TGTGCCAGCAGTCACCAACAGGTCAATAGCAATCAGCCCCAGCATTTT
CASSHQQVNSNQPQHF
>TRBJ1-1|TRBV7-2|many|-
TGTGCCAGCAGCTTAGCGCATCAAGGAGCTGAAGCTTTCTTT
CASSLAHQGAEAFF
>TRBJ1-5|TRBV12-3/TRBV12-4|many|-
TGTGCCAGCAGTGTCAGGGTGAGCAATCAGCCCCAGCATTTT
CASSVRVSNQPQHF
>TRBJ2-3|TRBV20-1|many|-
TGCAGTGCTAGTATCAGGGACCGTACCACAGATACGCAGTATTTT
CSASIRDRTTDTQYF
>TRBJ2-7|TRBV29-1|many|TRBD1
TGCAGCGCGGACAGGGGACAGAGCGAGCAGTACTTC
CSADRGQSEQYF
>TRBJ1-5|TRBV3-1|many|-
TGTGCCAGCAGCCAAGTAGGACAGCCCCAGCATTTT
CASSQVGQPQHF
>TRBJ2-7|TRBV29-1|many|TRBD1
TGCAGCGTCGGGACAGGGAATGGAGAGCAGTACTTC
CSVGTGNGEQYF
>TRBJ1-2|TRBV27|-|TRBD1
TGTGCCAGCACTACTAGGACAGGTTCTAACTATGGCTACACCTTC
CASTTRTGSNYGYTF
>TRBJ2-2|TRBV28|many|TRBD2
TGTGCCAGCTCTGGGATAGCGGGTTCCCTCCGAGGCACCGGGGAGCTGTTTTTT
CASSGIAGSLRGTGELFF
>TRBJ1-1|TRBV7-9|-|-
TGTGCCAGCAGCTTAGCTAGGGGTACTGACACTGAAGCTTTCTTT
CASSLARGTDTEAFF
>TRBJ1-1|TRBV4-1|many|TRBD1
TGCGCCAGCAGCCAGGGACAGGGGGGTGGGATGAACACTGAAGCTTTCTTT
CASSQGQGGGMNTEAFF
>TRBJ2-1|TRBV12-3/TRBV12-4|many|TRBD2
TGTGCCAGCAATACCCCAACGCGGGGGGTCTCCCGGGTCGAGCAGTTCTTC
CASNTPTRGVSRVEQFF
>TRBJ1-1|TRBV5-1|many|-
TGCGCCAGCAGCTTGGCCGAGTTCATGAACACTGAAGCTTTCTTT
CASSLAEFMNTEAFF
>TRBJ2-5|TRBV5-1|-|-
TGCGCCAGCAAGACGGCGGGTCAAGAGACCCAGTACTTC
CASKTAGQETQYF
>TRBJ2-7|TRBV12-3/TRBV12-4|few|TRBD1
TGTGCCAGCACCTTGGGGACAGGGGAAACCTACGAGCAGTACTTC
CASTLGTGETYEQYF
>TRBJ2-7|TRBV6-1|few|TRBD1
TGTGCCAGCAGTGAAGCACCGGGACAGGGCTCGTCCTTC
CASSEAPGQGSSF
>TRBJ2-1|TRBV28|few|-
TGCCGTACCCAAGGCTACAATGAGCAGTTCTTC
CRTQGYNEQFF
>TRBJ2-5|TRBV7-6|many|-
TGTGCCAGCAGCTTAGCGGCCCGGGAGACCCAGTACTTC
CASSLAARETQYF
>TRBJ2-1|TRBV2|few|-
TGTGCCAGCAGTGTCCAGGAGCAGTTCTTC
CASSVQEQFF
>TRBJ2-3|TRBV14|many|TRBD2
TGTGCCAGCAGCCCGGGAGGGCAGCGGGGCGCACAGGATACGCAGTATTTT
CASSPGGQRGAQDTQYF
>TRBJ2-2|TRBV10-3|few|-
TGTGCCATCAGTGAGACCGCGGGACAGCCGAACACCGGGGAGCTGTTTTTT
CAISETAGQPNTGELFF
>TRBJ1-5|TRBV6-5|few|-
TGTGCCAGCAGTTACTCGAGAAATGGGCAGCCCCAGCATTTT
CASSYSRNGQPQHF
>TRBJ2-1|TRBV9|-|TRBD2
TGTGCCAGCAGCGTAGGGAGCGGGAGCACTGAGCAGTTCTTC
CASSVGSGSTEQFF
>TRBJ1-2|TRBV7-9|few|-
TGTGCCAGCAGCTTAGCTAGGGGGGGTAAGGATGGCTACACCTTC
CASSLARGGKDGYTF
>TRBJ2-7|TRBV10-3|-|TRBD1
TGTGCCGTCAGTGAGTCGACAGGGACCTACGAGCAGTACTTC
CAVSESTGTYEQYF
>TRBJ2-1|TRBV29-1|many|-
TGCAGCGTTGACACAGGAAGCTCCTACAATGAGCAGTTCTTC
CSVDTGSSYNEQFF
>TRBJ2-7|TRBV5-4|few|TRBD2
TGTGCCAGCAGCTTGCGGGGGGGCATGAACGAGCAGTACTTC
CASSLRGGMNEQYF
>TRBJ1-5|TRBV27|few|-
TGTGCCAGCAGTTTTGGGGGCCTCAATCAGCCCCAGCATTTT
CASSFGGLNQPQHF
>TRBJ2-7|TRBV24-1|few|-
TGTGCCACCAGTGACTCCCGGGAGCAGTACTTC
CATSDSREQYF
>TRBJ1-2|TRBV10-3|many|-
TGTGCCATCAGTGAGGGCAGGGATGATGGCTACACCTTC
CAISEGRDDGYTF
>TRBJ2-1|TRBV6-2/TRBV6-3|many|-
TGTGCCAGCAGTTATCCAGACACCACAGGGGAGCAGTTCTTC
CASSYPDTTGEQFF
>TRBJ2-1|TRBV29-1|-|-
TGCAGCGTTGAGAGCAACCATGAGCAGTTCTTC
CSVESNHEQFF
>TRBJ2-5|TRBV7-2|-|-
TGTGCCAGCAGCAAGCCGGGGGACTGGGGGGAGACCCAGTACTTC
CASSKPGDWGETQYF
>TRBJ2-3|TRBV11-2|few|TRBD2
TGTGCCAGCAGCCTATTACGCGGGGGGGGCGCAGATACGCAGTATTTT
CASSLLRGGGADTQYF
>TRBJ1-5|TRBV9|few|TRBD1
TGTGCCAGCAGCGGATCGACAGGGGGGCAGCCCCAGCATTTT
CASSGSTGGQPQHF
>TRBJ1-3|TRBV10-3|many|-
TGTGCCATCAGTGATATGACTGGAAACACCATATATTTT
CAISDMTGNTIYF